Only one count was recorded for the clone carrying this T cell receptor (beta chain). The CDR3 extends over 15 amino acids. The V and J ends lost 5 bases and 4 bases respectively, with 15 bases between them. CDR1 and CDR2 (germline): SGHVS, FQNEAQ. This sample is part of a study of blood T cell repertoires in COVID-19. The data were produced by immunoSEQ multiplex PCR, yet TCRdb's version contains in-frame clones alone and is incomplete. The sample lists 200,000 to 300,000 clones; about 80% were seen once. This clonotype was sampled from a woman older than 75 with acute or convalescent COVID-19. The V call is TRBV7-8, the J call TRBJ1-5, with D maybe TRBD1 (6 bases). Material for sequencing was peripheral blood. CDR3 sequence: CASSLQGPPNQPQHF. CDR3 DNA: TGTGCCAGCAGCCTACAGGGACCCCCGAATCAGCCCCAGCATTTT.